This T cell receptor (beta chain) is from a study of shared clonotypes between healthy human individuals. The repertoire was sequenced with immunoSEQ multiplex PCR; TCRdb's copy has only in-frame clones and lacks some. The table includes fewer than 3 million clones, just under 95% detected once. The germline gives CDR1 SGHTA, CDR2 FQGNSA. The CDR3 runs to 16 residues. V was shortened by 0 bases and J by 6 bases, with 16 bases between the two germline ends. This chain links TRBV7-2 with TRBJ2-3, with D unclear. The clonotype was recovered from a man aged 18 to 29 in good health. Some clones in this sample may be carry-over from other donors' samples. Sequenced: naive CD4+ T cells from PBMCs. Subset of the sample: CD45RA+ positively selected. The chain's CDR3 is CASSLAWAPWTDTQYF. The CDR3 DNA follows: TGTGCCAGCAGCTTAGCGTGGGCCCCTTGGACGGATACGCAGTATTTT. Full variable domain (missing parts from reference TRBV7-2 and TRBJ2-3): GAGVSQSPSNKVTEKGKDVELRCDPISGHTALYWYRQSLGQGLEFLIYFQGNSAPDKSGLPSDRFSAERTGGSVSTLTIQRTQQEDSAVYLCASSLAWAPWTDTQYFGPGTRLTVL.